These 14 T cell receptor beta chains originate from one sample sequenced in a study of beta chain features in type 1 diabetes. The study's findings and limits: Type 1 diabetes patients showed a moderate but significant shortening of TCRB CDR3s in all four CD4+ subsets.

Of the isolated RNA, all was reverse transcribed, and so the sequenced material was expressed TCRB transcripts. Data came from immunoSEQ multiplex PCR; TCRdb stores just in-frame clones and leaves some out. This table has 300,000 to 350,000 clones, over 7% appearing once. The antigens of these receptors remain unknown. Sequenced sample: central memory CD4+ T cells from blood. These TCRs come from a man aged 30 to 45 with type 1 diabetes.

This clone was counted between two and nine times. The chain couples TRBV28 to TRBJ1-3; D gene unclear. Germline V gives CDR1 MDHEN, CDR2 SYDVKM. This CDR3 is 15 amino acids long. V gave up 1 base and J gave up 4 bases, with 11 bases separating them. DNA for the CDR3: TGTGCCAGCAGTTTATCCGGCTCTTCGGGAAACACCATATATTTT. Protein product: CASSLSGSSGNTIYF.

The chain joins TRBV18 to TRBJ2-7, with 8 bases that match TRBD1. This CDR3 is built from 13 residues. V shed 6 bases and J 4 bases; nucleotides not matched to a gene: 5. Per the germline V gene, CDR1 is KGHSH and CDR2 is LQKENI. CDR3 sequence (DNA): TGTGCCAGCTCTATTAACAGGGGGTACGAGCAGTACTTC. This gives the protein CASSINRGYEQYF.

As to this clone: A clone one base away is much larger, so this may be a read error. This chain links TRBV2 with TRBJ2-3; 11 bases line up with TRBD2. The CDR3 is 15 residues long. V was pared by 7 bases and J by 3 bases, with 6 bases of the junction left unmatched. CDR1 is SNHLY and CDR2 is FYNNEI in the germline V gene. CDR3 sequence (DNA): TGTGCCAGCACCCCGGGACTAGCGGAGACAGATACGCAGTATTTT. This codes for CASTPGLAETDTQYF.

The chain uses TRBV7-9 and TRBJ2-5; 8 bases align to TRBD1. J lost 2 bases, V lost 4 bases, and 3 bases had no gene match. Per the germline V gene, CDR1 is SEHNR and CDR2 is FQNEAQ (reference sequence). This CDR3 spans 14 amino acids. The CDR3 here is CASSWTGQQETQYF. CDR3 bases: TGTGCCAGCAGCTGGACAGGGCAACAAGAGACCCAGTACTTC.

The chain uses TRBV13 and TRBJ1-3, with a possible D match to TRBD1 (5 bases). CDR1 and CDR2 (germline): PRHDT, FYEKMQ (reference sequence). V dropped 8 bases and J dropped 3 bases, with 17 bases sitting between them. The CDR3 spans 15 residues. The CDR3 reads CASRGYRDGGNTIYF. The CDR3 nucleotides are TGTGCCAGCCGGGGATACCGGGACGGTGGAAACACCATATATTTT.

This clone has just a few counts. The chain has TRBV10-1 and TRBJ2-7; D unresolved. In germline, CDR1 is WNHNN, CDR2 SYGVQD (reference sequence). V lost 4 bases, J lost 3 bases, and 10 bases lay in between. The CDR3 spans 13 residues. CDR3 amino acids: CASSGGRNYEQYF. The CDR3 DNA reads TGCGCCAGCAGTGGCGGCAGGAACTACGAGCAGTACTTC.

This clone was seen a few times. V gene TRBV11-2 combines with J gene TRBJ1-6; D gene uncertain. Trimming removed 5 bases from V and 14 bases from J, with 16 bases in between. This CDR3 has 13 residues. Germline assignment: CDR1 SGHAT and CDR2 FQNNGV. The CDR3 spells CASSVGMEKTLHF. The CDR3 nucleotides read TGTGCCAGCAGCGTTGGGATGGAGAAAACCCTCCACTTT.

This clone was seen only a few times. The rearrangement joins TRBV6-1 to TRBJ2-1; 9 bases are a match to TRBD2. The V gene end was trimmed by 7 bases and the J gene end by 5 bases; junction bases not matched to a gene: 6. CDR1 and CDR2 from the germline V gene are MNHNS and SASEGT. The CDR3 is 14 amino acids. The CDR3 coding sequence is TGTGCCAGCACCGCGGCGGGGGGGGACAATGAGCAGTTCTTC. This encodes CASTAAGGDNEQFF.

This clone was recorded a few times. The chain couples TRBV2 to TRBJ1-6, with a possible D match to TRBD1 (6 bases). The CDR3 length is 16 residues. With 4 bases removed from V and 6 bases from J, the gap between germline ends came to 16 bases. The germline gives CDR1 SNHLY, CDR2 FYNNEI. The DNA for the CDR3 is TGTGCCAGCAGTGTGGGGGGGGCGAGGAGTAATTCACCCCTCCACTTT. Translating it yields CASSVGGARSNSPLHF.

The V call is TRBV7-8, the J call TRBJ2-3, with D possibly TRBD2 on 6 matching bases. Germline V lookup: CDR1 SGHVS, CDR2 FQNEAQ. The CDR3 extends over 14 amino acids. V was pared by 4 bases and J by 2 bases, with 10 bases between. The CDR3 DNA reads TGTGCCAGCAGCTCCGGACTATCCACAGATACGCAGTATTTT. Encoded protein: CASSSGLSTDTQYF. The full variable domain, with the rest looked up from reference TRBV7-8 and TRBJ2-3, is GAGVSQSPRYKVAKRGQDVALRCDPISGHVSLFWYQQALGQGPEFLTYFQNEAQLDKSGLPSDRFFAERPEGSVSTLKIQRTQQEDSAVYLCASSSGLSTDTQYFGPGTRLTVL.

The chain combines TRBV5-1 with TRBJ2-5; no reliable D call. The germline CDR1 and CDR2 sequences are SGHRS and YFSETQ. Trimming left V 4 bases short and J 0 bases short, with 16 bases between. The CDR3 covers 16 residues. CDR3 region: CASSPALVGYQETQYF. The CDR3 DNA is TGCGCCAGCAGCCCCGCTTTAGTCGGGTACCAAGAGACCCAGTACTTC.

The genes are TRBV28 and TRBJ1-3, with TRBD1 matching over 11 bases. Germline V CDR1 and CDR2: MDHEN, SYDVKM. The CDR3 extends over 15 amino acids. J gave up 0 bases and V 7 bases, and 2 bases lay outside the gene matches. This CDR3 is CASTGTGGSGNTIYF. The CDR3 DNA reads TGTGCCAGCACCGGGACAGGGGGCTCTGGAAACACCATATATTTT. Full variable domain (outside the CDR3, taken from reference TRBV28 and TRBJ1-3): DVKVTQSSRYLVKRTGEKVFLECVQDMDHENMFWYRQDPGLGLRLIYFSYDVKMKEKGDIPEGYSVSREKKERFSLILESASTNQTSMYLCASTGTGGSGNTIYFGEGSWLTVV.

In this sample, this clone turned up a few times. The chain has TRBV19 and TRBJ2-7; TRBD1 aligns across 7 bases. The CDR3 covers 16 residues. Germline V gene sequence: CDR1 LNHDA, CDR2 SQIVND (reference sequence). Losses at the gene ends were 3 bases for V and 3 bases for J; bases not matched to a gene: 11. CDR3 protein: CASSIWRGGSSYEQYF. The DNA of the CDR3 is TGTGCCAGTAGTATCTGGCGAGGGGGCAGTAGCTACGAGCAGTACTTC. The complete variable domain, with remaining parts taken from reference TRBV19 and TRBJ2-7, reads DGGITQSPKYLFRKEGQNVTLSCEQNLNHDAMYWYRQDPGQGLRLIYYSQIVNDFQKGDIAEGYSVSREKKESFPLTVTSAQKNPTAFYLCASSIWRGGSSYEQYFGPGTRLTVT.

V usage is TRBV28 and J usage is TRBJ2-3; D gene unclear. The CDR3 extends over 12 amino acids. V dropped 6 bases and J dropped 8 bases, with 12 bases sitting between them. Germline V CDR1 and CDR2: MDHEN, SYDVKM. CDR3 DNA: TGTGCCAGCAGCCTGAGGCCAGGTACGCAGTATTTT. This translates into CASSLRPGTQYF.